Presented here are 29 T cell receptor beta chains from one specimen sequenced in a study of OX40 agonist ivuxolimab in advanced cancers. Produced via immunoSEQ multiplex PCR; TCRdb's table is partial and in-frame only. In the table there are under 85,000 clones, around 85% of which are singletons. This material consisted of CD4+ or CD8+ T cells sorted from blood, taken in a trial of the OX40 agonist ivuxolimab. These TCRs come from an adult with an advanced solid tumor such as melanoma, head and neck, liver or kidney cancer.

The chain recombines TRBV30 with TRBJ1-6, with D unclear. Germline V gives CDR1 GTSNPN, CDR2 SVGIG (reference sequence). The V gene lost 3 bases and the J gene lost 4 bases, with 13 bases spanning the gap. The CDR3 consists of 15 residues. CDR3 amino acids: CAWSLVGGYNSPLHF. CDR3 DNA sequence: TGTGCCTGGAGCCTAGTCGGAGGTTATAATTCACCCCTCCACTTT.

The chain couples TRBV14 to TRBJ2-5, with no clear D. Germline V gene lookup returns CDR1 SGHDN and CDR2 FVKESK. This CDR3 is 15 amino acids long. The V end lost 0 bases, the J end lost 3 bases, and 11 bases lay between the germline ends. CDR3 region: CASSQDWASEETQYF. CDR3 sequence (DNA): TGTGCCAGCAGCCAAGACTGGGCGAGCGAAGAGACCCAGTACTTC.

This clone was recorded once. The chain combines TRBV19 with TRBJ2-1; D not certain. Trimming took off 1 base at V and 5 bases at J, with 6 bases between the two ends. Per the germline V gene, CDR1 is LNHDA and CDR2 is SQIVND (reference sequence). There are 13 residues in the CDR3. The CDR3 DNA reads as TGTGCCAGTAGTATAGGCCAGAACAATGAGCAGTTCTTC. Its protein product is CASSIGQNNEQFF.

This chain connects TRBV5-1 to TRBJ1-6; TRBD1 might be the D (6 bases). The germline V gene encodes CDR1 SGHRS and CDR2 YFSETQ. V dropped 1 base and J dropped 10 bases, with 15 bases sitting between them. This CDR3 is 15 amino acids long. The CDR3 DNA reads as TGCGCCAGCAGCTTGCGGCCAGGGGTTGGGTCACCCCTCCACTTT. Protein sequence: CASSLRPGVGSPLHF. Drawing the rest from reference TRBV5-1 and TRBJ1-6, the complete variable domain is KAGVTQTPRYLIKTRGQQVTLSCSPISGHRSVSWYQQTPGQGLQFLFEYFSETQRNKGNFPGRFSGRQFSNSRSEMNVSTLELGDSALYLCASSLRPGVGSPLHFGNGTRLTVT.

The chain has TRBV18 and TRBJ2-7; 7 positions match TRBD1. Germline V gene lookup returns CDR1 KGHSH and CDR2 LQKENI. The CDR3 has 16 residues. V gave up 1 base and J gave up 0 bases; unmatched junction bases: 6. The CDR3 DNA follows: TGTGCCAGCTCACCACTTATTACAGGGGTCTCCTACGAGCAGTACTTC. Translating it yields CASSPLITGVSYEQYF.

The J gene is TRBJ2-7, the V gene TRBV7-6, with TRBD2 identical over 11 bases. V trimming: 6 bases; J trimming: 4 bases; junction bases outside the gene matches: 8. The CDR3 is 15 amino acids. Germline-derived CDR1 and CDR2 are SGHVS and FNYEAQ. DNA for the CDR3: TGTGCCAGCAGTCTTAGCGGGGGGGCCAGATACGAGCAGTACTTC. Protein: CASSLSGGARYEQYF.

CDR3 DNA: TGTGCCAGCAGCTTGGTGGCAGGGACAGATACGCAGTATTTT. Its translation: CASSLVAGTDTQYF. This chain connects TRBV5-5 to TRBJ2-3; a weak D match, TRBD1 (5 bases). Trimming pared 0 bases from V and 3 bases from J, leaving 8 bases between. Germline CDR1 SGHKS, CDR2 YYEKEE (reference sequence). This CDR3 comprises 14 residues. The complete variable domain, with remaining parts taken from reference TRBV5-5 and TRBJ2-3, reads DAGVTQSPTHLIKTRGQQVTLRCSPISGHKSVSWYQQVLGQGPQFIFQYYEKEERGRGNFPDRFSARQFPNYSSELNVNALLLGDSALYLCASSLVAGTDTQYFGPGTRLTVL.

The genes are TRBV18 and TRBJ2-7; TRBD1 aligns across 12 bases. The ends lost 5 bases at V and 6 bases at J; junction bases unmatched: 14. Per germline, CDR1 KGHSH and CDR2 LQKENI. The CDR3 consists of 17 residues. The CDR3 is CASSFEMEGTGGAEQYF. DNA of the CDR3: TGTGCCAGCTCATTTGAAATGGAAGGGACAGGGGGCGCCGAGCAGTACTTC. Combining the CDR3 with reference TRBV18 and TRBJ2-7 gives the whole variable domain NAGVMQNPRHLVRRRGQEARLRCSPMKGHSHVYWYRQLPEEGLKFMVYLQKENIIDESGMPKERFSAEFPKEGPSILRIQQVVRGDSAAYFCASSFEMEGTGGAEQYFGPGTRLTVT.

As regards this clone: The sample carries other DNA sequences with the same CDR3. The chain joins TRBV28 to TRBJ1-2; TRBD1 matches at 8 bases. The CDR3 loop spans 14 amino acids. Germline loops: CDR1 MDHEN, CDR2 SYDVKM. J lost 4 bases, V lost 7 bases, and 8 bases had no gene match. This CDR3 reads CASISTGEAYGYTF. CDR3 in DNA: TGTGCCAGCATCTCGACAGGGGAGGCCTATGGCTACACCTTC.

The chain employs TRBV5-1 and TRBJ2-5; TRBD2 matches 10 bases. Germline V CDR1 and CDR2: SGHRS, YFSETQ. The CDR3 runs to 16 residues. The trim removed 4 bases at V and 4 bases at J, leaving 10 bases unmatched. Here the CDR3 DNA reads TGCGCCAGCAGCCCTCGGGGAGCGGGAGGGAGAGAGACCCAGTACTTC. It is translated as CASSPRGAGGRETQYF.

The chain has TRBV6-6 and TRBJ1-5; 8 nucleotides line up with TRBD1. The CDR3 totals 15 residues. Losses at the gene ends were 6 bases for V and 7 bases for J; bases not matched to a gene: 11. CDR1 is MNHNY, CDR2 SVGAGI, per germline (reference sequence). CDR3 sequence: CASSLGTGGTQPQHF. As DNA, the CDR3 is TGTGCCAGCAGCCTTGGGACAGGCGGTACCCAGCCCCAGCATTTT.

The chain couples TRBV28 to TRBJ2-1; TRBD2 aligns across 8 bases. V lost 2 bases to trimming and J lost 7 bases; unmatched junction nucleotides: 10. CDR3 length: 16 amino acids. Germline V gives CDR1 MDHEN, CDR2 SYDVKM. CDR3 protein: CASSLPGGGPSNEQFF. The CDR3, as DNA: TGTGCCAGCAGTTTACCTGGCGGGGGGCCTAGTAATGAGCAGTTCTTC.

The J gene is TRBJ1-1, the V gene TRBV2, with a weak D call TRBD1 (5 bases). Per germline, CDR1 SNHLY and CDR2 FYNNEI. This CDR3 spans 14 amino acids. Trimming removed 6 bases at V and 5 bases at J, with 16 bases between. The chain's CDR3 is CASSDGGTRTEAFF. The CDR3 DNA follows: TGTGCCAGCAGCGACGGGGGAACGAGAACTGAAGCTTTCTTT.

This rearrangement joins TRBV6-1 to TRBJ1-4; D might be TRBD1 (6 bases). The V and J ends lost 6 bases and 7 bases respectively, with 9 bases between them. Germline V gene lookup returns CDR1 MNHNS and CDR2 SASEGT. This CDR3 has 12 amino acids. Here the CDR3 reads CASRGDTEKLFF. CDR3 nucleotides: TGTGCCAGCAGGGGGGACACTGAAAAACTGTTTTTT.

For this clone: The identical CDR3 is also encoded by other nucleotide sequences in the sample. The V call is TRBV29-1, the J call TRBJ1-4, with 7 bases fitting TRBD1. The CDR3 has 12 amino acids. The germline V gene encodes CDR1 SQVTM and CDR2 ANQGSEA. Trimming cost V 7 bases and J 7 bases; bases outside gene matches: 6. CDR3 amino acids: CSGQGGGEKLFF. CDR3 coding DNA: TGCAGCGGGCAGGGGGGGGGTGAAAAACTGTTTTTT.

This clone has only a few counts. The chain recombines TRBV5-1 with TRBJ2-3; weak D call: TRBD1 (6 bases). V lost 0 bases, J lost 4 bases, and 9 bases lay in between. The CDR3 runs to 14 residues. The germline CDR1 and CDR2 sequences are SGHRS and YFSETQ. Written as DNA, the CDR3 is TGCGCCAGCAGCTTGGGAGGGGGTGCAGATACGCAGTATTTT. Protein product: CASSLGGGADTQYF.

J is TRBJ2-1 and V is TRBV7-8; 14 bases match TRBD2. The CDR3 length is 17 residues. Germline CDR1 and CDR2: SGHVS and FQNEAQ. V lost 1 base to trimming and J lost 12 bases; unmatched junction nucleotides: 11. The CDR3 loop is CASSLELRLAGGPTQFF. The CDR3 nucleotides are TGTGCCAGCAGCTTAGAGCTTAGACTAGCGGGGGGGCCGACGCAGTTCTTC.

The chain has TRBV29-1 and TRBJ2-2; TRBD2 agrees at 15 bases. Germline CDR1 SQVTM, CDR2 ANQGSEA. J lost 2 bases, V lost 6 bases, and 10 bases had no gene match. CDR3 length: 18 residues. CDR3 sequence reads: CSVVSGTSGGSNTGELFF. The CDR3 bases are TGCAGCGTCGTGTCCGGGACTAGCGGGGGGTCAAACACCGGGGAGCTGTTTTTT.

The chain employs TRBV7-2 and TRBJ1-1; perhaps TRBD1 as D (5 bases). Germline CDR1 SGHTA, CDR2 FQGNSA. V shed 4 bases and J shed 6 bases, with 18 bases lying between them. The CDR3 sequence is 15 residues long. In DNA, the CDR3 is TGTGCCAGCAGCTCGGACGGACGGAGAGGGGCTGAAGCTTTCTTT. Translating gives CASSSDGRRGAEAFF.

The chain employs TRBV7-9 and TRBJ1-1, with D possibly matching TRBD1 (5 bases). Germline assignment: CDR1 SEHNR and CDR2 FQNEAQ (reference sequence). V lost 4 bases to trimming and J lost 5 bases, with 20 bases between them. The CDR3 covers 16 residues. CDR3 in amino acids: CASSSYVSRGGTEAFF. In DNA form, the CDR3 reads TGTGCCAGCAGCTCGTACGTTTCGAGGGGCGGAACTGAAGCTTTCTTT.

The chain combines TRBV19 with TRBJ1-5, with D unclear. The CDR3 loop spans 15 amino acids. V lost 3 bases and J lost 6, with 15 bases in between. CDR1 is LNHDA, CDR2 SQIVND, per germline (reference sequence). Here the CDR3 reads CASSIPGRAVQPQHF. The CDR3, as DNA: TGTGCCAGTAGTATCCCTGGGCGAGCGGTTCAGCCCCAGCATTTT.

CDR3 sequence: CATRKDSGANVLTF. Here the CDR3 DNA reads TGTGCCACCCGCAAGGACTCTGGGGCCAACGTCCTGACTTTC. The chain recombines TRBV15 with TRBJ2-6; D call uncertain. V was pared by 8 bases and J by 0 bases, with 8 bases between. The CDR3 sequence is 14 residues long. The germline gives CDR1 LNHNV, CDR2 YYDKDF (reference sequence).

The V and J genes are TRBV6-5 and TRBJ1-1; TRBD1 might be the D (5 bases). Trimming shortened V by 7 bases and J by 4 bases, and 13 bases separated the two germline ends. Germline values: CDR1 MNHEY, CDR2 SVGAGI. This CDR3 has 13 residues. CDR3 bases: TGTGCCAGCAAATCTTCCAGGGCCACTGAAGCTTTCTTT. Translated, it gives CASKSSRATEAFF.

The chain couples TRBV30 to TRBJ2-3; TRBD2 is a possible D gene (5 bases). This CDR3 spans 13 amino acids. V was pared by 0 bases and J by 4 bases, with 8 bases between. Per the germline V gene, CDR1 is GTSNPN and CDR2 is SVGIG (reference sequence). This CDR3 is CAWSVQAADTQYF. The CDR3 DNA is TGTGCCTGGAGTGTACAAGCGGCAGATACGCAGTATTTT.

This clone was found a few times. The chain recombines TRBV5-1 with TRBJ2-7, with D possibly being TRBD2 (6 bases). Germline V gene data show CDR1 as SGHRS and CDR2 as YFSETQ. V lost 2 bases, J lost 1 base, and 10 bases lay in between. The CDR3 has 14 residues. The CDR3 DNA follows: TGCGCCAGCAGCTTCGGGGGATCGTCCTACGAGCAGTACTTC. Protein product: CASSFGGSSYEQYF.

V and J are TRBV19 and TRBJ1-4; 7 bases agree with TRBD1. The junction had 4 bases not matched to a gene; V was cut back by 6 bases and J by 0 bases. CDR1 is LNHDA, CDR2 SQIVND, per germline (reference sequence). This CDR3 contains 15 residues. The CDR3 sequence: CASRSGGPTNEKLFF. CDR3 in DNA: TGTGCCAGTAGATCAGGGGGACCAACTAATGAAAAACTGTTTTTT.

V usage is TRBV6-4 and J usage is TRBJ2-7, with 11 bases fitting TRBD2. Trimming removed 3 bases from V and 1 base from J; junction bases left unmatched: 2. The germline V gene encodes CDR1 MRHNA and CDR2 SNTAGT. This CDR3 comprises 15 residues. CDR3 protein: CASSELAGASYEQYF. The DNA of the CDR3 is TGTGCCAGCAGTGAACTAGCGGGAGCTTCCTACGAGCAGTACTTC.

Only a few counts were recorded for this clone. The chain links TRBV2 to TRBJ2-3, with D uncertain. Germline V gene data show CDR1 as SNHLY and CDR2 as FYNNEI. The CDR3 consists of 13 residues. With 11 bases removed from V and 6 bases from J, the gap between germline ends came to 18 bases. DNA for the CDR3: TGTGCCGGAAAATTAGGTATTACCGATACGCAGTATTTT. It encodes CAGKLGITDTQYF.

The CDR3 DNA reads as TGTGCCAGCAGCCCAGGACAGATCTATAATTCACCCCTCCACTTT. This gives the protein CASSPGQIYNSPLHF. The rearrangement uses TRBV11-2 and TRBJ1-6; the D gene is possibly TRBD1 (6 bases). The germline V and J ends were trimmed by 5 bases and 3 bases, with 11 bases remaining between them. The germline CDR1 and CDR2 sequences are SGHAT and FQNNGV. This CDR3 has 15 residues.